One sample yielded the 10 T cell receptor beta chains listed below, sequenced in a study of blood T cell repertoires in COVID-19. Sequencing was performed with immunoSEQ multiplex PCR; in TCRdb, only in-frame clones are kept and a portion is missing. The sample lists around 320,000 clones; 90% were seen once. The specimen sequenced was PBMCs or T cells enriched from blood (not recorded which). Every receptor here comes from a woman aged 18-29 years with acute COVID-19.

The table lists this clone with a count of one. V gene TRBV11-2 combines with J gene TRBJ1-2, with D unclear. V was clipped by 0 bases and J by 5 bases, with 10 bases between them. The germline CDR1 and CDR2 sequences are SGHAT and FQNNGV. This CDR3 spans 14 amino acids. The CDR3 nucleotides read TGTGCCAGCAGCTTAGACCTTACAGCTTATGGCTACACCTTC. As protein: CASSLDLTAYGYTF.

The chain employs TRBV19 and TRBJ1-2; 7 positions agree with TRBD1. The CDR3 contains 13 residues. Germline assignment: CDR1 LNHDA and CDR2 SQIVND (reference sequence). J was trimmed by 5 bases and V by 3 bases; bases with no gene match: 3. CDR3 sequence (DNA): TGTGCCAGTAGTATGGGACAGTATTATGGCTACACCTTC. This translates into CASSMGQYYGYTF.

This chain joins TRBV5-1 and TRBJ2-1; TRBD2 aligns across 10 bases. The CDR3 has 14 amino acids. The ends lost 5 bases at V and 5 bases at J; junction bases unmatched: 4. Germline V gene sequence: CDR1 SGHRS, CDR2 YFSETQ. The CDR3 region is CASRSAGGNNEQFF. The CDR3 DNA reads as TGCGCCAGCAGGTCAGCGGGAGGGAACAATGAGCAGTTCTTC.

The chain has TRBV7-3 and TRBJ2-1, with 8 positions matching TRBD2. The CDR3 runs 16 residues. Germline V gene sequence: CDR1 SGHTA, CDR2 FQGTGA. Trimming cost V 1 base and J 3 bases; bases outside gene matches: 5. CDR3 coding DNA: TGTGCCAGCAGCTTAATTCGGGAGGGTCGCTACAATGAGCAGTTCTTC. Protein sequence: CASSLIREGRYNEQFF.

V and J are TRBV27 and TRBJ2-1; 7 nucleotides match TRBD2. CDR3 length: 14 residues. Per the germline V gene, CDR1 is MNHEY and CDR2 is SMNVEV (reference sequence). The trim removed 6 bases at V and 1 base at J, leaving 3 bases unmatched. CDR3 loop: CASRAGASYNEQFF. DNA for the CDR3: TGTGCCAGCAGGGCGGGAGCGTCCTACAATGAGCAGTTCTTC.

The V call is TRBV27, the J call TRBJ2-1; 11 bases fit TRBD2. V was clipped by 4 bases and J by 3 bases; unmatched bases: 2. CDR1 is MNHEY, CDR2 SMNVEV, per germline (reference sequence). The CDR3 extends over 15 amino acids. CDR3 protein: CASSSGLAGYNEQFF. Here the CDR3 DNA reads TGTGCCAGCAGTTCCGGACTAGCGGGCTACAATGAGCAGTTCTTC.

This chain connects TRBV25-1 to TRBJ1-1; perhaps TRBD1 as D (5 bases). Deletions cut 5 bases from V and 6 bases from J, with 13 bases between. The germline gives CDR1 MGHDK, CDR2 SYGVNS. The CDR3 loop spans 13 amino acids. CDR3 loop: CASSRAGGAEAFF. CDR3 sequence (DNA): TGTGCCAGCAGTCGAGCAGGAGGGGCTGAAGCTTTCTTT. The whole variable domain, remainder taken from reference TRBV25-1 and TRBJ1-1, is EADIYQTPRYLVIGTGKKITLECSQTMGHDKMYWYQQDPGMELHLIHYSYGVNSTEKGDLSSESTVSRIRTEHFPLTLESARPSHTSQYLCASSRAGGAEAFFGQGTRLTVV.

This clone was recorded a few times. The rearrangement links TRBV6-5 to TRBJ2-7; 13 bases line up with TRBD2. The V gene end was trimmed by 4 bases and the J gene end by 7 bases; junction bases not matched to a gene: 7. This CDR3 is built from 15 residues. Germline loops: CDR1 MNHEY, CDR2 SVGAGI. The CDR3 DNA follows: TGTGCCAGCAGTTTCCCGACTAGCGGGAGGCAAGAGCAGTACTTC. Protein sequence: CASSFPTSGRQEQYF.

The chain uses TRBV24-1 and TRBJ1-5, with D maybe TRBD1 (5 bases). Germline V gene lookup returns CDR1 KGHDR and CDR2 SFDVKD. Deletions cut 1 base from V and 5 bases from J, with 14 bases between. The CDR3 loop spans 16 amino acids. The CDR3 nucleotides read TGTGCCACCAGTGATTTTCGCCAGGGTGAGGATCAGCCCCAGCATTTT. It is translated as CATSDFRQGEDQPQHF.

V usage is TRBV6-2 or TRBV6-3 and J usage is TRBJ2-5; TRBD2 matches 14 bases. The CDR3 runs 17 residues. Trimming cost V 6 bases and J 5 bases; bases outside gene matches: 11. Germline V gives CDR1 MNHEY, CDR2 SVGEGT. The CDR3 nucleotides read TGTGCCAGCAGCCGACTAGCGGGAGGGTTGTTGGCGGAGACCCAGTACTTC. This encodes CASSRLAGGLLAETQYF.